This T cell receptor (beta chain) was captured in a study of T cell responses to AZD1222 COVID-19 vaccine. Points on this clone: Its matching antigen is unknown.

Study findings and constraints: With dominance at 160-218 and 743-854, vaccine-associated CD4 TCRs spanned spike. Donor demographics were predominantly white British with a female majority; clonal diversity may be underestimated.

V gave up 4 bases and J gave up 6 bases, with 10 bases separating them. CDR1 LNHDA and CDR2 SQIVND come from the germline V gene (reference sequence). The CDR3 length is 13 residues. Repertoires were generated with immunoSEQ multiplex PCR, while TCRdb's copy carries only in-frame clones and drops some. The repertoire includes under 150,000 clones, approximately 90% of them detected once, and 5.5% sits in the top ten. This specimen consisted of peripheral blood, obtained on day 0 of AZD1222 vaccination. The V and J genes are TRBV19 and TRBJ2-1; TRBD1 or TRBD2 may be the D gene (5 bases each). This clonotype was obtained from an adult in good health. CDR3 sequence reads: CASSTPGLNEQFF. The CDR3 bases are TGTGCCAGTAGTACTCCGGGGCTCAATGAGCAGTTCTTC.